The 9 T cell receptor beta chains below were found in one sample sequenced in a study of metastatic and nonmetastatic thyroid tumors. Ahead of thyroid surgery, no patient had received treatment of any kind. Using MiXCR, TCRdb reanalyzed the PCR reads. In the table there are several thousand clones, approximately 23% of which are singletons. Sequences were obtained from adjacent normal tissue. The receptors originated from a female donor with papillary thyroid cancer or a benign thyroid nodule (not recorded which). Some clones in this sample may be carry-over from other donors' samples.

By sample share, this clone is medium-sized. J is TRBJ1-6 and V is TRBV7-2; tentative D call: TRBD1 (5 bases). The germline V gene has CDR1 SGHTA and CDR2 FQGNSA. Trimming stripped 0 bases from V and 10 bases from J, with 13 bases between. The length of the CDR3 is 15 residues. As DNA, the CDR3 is TGTGCCAGCAGCTTAGCGGCTCCCAGGGTATCACCCCTCCACTTT. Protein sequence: CASSLAAPRVSPLHF.

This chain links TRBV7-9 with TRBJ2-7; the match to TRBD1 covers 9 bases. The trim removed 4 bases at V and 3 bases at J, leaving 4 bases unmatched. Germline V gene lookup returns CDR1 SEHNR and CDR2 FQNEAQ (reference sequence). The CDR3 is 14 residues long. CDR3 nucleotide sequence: TGTGCCAGCAGCTCCGGGACAGGGTACTACGAGCAGTACTTC. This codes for CASSSGTGYYEQYF.

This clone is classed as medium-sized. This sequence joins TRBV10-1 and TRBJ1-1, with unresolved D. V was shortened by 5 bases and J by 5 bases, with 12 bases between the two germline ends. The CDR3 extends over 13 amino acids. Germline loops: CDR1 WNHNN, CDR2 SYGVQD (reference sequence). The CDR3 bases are TGCGCCAGCAGTCCCCAGGCTAGGACTGAAGCTTTCTTT. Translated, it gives CASSPQARTEAFF.

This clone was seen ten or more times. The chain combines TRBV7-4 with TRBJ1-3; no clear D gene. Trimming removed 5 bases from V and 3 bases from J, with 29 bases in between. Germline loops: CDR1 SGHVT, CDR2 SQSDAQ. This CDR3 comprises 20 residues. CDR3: CASSTRPGNKAGLSGNTIYF. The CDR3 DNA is TGTGCCAGCAGCACACGGCCGGGGAATAAGGCAGGCCTAAGTGGAAACACCATATATTTT.

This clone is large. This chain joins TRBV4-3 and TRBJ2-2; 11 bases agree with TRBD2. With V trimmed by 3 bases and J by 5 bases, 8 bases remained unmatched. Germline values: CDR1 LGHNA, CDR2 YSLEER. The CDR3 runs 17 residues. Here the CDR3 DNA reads TGCGCCAGCAGCCAGCTACTAGCGGGAGTATCTACCGGGGAGCTGTTTTTT. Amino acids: CASSQLLAGVSTGELFF.

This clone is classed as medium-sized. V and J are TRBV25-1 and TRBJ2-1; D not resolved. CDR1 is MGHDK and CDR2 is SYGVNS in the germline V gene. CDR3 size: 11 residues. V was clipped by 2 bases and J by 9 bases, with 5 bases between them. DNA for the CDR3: TGTGCCAGCAGTGAAAGAACTGAGCAGTTCTTC. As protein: CASSERTEQFF.

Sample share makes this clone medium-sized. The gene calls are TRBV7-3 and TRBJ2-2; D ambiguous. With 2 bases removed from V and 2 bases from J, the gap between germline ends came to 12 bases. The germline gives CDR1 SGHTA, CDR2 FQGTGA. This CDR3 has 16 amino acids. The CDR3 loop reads CASSLAAQSNTGELFF. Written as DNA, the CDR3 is TGTGCCAGCAGCTTAGCTGCTCAGTCTAACACCGGGGAGCTGTTTTTT.

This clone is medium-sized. CDR3 DNA: TGCAGTGCCATGAAGCGGGAGGCCCTAGATACGCAGTATTTT. Protein sequence: CSAMKREALDTQYF. The chain recombines TRBV20-1 with TRBJ2-3; 9 positions agree with TRBD2. After removal of 6 bases from V and 5 bases from J, the junction contained 9 bases not matched to a gene. The CDR3 is made up of 14 amino acids. Germline assignment: CDR1 DFQATT and CDR2 SNEGSKA (reference sequence).

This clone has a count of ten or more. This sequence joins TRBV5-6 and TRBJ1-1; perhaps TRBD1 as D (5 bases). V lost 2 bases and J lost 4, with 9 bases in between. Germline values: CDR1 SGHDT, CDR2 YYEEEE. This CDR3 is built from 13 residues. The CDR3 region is CASSLWGSTEAFF. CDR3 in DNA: TGTGCCAGCAGCTTATGGGGGAGCACTGAAGCTTTCTTT.